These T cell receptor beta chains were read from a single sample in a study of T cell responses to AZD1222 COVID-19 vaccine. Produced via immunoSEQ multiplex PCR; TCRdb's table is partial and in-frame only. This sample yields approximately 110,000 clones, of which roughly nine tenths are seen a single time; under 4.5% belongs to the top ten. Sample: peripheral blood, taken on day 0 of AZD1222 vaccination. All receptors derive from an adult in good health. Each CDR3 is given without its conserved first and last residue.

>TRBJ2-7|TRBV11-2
ASRQNRADYEQY
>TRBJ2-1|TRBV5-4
ASSLWLAGGYNEQF
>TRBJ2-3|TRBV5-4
ASSPGQGRDTQY
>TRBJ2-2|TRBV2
ASSGRGSTGELF
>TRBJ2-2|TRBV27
ASPGPGTSEGRELF
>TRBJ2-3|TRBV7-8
ASSEWGDTQY
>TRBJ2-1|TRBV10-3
AISDPTGLANEQF
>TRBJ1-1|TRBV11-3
ASSLRGRRTEAF
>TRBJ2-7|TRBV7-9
ASSYTLGTSGAYEQY
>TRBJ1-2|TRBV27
ASSSGSRYLWGYT
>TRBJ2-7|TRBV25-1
ASGVRPSEYYEQY
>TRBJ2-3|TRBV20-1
SASRPSGPRTDTQY
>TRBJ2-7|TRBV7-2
ASSGGGSSEQY
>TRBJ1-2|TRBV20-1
SASGHYGYT
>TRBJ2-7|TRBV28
ASSPGTRGEQY
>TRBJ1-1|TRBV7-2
ASSLGVTEAF
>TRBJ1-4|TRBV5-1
ASSFGQGPTNGEKLF
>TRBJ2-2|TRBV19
ASSTRHANTGELF
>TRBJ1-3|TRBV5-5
ASSSGTGKENTIY
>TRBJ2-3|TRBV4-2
ASSLLPGTSVPGDTQY
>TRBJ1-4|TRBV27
ASAPDRGSGKLF
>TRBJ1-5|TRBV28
ASSLAPWTPNQPQH
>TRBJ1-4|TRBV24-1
ATSDNQATNEKLF
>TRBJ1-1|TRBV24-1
ATSETGGRNTEAF
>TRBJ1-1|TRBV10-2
ASSPGQGTEAF
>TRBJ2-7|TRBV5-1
ASSLTSGSSYEQY
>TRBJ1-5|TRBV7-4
ASSLGGTASNQPQH
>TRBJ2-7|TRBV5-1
ASSIDNWTGIGEQY
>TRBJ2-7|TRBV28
ASSFVGYEQY
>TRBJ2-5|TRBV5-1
ASSRQILRETQY
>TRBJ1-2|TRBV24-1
ATSESTGAIHYGYT
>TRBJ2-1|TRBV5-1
ASSAGTSPYNEQF
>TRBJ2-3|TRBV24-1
ATSDTAGSTDTQY
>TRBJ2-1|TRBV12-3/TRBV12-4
ASRAPYNEQF
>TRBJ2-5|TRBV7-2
ASSLAGERAQY
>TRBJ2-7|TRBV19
ASNPGQGVYEQY
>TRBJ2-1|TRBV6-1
ASSATGTSGRDEQF
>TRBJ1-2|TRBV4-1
ASSQPWQGSNGYT
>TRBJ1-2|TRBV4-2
ASSQEGRGDYGYT
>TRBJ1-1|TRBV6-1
ASSVRGQATEAF
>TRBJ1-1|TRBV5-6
ASSFRGQRYTEAF